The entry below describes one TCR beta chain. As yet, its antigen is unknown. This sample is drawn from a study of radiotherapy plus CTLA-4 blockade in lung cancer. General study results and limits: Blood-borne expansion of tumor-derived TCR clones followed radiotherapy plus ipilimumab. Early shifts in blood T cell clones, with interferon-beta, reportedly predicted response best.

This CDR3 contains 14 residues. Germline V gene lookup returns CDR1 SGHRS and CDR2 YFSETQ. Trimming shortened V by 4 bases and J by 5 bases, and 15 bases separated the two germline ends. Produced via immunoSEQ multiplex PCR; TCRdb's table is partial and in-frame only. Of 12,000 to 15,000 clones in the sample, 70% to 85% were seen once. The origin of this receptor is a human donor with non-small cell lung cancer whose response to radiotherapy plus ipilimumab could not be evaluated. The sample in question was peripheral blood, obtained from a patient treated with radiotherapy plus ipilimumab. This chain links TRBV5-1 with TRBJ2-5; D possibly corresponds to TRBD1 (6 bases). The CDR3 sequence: CASSPRGPRETQYF. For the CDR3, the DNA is TGCGCCAGCAGCCCCAGGGGCCCGCGGGAGACCCAGTACTTC.